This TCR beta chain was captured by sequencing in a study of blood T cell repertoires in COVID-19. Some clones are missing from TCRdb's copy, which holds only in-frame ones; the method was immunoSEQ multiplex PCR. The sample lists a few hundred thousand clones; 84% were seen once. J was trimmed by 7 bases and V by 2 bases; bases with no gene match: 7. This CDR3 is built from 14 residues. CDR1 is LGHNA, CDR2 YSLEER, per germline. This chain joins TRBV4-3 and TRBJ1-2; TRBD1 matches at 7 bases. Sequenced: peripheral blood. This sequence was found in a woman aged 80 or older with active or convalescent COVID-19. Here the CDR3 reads CASSQRGQGAGYTF. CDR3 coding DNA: TGCGCCAGCAGCCAAAGGGGGCAGGGCGCTGGCTACACCTTC.